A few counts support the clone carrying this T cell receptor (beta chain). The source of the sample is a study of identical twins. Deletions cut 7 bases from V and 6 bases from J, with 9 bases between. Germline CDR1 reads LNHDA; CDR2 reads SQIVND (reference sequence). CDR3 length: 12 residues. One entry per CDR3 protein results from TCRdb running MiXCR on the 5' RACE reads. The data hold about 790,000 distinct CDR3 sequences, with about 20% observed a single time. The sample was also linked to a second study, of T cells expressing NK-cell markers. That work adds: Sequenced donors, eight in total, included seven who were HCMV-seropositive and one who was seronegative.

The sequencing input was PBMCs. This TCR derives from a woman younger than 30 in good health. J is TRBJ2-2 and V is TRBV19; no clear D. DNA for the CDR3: TGTGCCAGTAACCGACATCCCGGGGAGCTGTTTTTT. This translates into CASNRHPGELFF.